One T cell receptor (beta chain) is described in this entry. It was with 60 Vbeta and 13 Jbeta primers that the PCR ran. The method was immunoSEQ multiplex PCR; TCRdb's version includes in-frame clones alone and lacks a portion of them. The sample yields about 170,000 clones, roughly 79% seen once. The data derive from a study of cytomegalovirus exposure and HLA in healthy donors. J was trimmed by 3 bases and V by 1 base; bases with no gene match: 14. The CDR3 runs to 18 residues. Per germline, CDR1 SEHNR and CDR2 FQNEAQ (reference sequence). This sequence was found in a woman in her 30s in good health and CMV-seropositive. The chain employs TRBV7-9 and TRBJ2-7; 8 bases agree with TRBD2. Sequenced sample: PBMCs. The CDR3 reads CASSLDPGGGVLLYEQYF. CDR3 DNA: TGTGCCAGCAGCTTAGATCCGGGGGGGGGAGTCCTCCTCTACGAGCAGTACTTC.